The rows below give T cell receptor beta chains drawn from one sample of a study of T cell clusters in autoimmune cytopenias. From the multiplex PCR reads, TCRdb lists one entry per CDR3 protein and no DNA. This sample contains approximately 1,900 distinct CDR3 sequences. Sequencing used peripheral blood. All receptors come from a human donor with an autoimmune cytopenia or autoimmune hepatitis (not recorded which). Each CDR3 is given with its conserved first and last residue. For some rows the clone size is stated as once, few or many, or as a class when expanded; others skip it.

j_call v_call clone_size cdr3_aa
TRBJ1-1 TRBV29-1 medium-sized CSVVGRQGGGTEAFF
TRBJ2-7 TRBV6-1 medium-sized CASSERDNYEQYF
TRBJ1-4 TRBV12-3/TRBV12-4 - CASSQAIGGGKEKLFF
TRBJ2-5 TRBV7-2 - CASSLVLAGGRGAETQYF
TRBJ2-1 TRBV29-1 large CSFLTGTQTMSQFF
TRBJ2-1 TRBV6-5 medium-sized CASSYGLAGVNEQFF
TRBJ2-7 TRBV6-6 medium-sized CASTPGGGDEQYF
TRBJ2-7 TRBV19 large CASSRTGLDPYEQYF
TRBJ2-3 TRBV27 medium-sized CASSWPSIYTQYF
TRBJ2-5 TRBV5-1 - CASSNGTGLLTQYF
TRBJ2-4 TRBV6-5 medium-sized CASSRRGRERNIQYF
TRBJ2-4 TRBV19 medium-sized CASSLNRVAKNIQYF
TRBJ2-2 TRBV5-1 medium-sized CASSWGPEGTGELFF
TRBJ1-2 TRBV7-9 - CASSFTPSSDRGPGYTF
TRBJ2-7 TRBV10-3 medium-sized CAITLSVGVGPGSYEQYF
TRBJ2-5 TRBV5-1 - CASSLGGGGPQETQYF
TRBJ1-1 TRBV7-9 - CASSPRMLNTEAFF
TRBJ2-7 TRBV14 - CASSAAYEQYF
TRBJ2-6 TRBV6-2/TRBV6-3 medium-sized CASSPKVSGANVLTF
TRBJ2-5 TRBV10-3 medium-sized CAISESSGGGTQYF
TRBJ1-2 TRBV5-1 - CASSLVPGSVGYTF
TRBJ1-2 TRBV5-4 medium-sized CASSLQTNRAEGYTF
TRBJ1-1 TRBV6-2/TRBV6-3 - CASPPGTVNTEAFF
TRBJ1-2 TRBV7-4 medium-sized CASSCGQGIYGYTF
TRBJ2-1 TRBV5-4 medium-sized CASSLSGTSGGGVDEQFF
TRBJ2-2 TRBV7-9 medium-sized CASSFRQGANTGELFF
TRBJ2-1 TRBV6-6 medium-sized CASSQDLEQFF
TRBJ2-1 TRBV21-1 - CASSRHYNEQFF
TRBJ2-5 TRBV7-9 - CASSERQGARETQYF
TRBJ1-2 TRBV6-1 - CASSEAAAGGGYGYTF
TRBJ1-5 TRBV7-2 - CASSLFGNQPQHF
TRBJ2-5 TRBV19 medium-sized CASRRTSASQETQYF
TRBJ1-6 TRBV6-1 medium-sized CASSPGSVSPLHF
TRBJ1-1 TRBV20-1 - CSARTGTADTEAFF
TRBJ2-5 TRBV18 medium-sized CASSPSDRKQETQYF
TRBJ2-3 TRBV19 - CASSSSGTGLTDTQYF
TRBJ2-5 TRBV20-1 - CSAREPGLAEKTQYF
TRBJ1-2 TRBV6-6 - CASSSLPGHGSYGYTF
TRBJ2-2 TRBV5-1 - CASSEQSNTGELFF
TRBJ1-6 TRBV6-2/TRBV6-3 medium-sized CASSYSAGEPNSPLHF
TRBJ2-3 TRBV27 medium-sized CASSLQRGGVDTQYF
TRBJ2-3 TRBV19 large CASSPTTDTQYF
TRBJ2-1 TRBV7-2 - CASSLQLAGGHEQFF
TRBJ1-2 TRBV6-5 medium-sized CASSYRVDRPRGYGYTF
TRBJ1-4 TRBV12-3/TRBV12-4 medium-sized CASSYEGRPNEKLFF
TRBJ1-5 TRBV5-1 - CASSPGQGDVRGPQHF
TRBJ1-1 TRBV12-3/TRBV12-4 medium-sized CASSRGGLNTEAFF
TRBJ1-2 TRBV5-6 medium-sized CASSLNDGYTF
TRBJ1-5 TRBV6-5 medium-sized CASPAQHQPQHF
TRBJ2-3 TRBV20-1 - CSASGGTVITDTQYF
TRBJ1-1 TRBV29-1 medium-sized CSVGPGQGMNTEAFF
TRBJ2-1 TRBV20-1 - CSVGGPPYNEQFF
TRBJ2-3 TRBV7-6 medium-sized CASSLVAGGTDTQYF
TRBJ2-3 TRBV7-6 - CASINTGGEAQYF
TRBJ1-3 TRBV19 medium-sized CASRQRSGNTIYF
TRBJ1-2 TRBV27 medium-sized CASSFRARQGGYTF